The clone carrying this TCR beta chain was found many times. This specimen comes from a study of CD8 T cells in ankylosing spondylitis. Trimming left V 4 bases short and J 4 bases short, with 17 bases between. The CDR3 sequence is 15 residues long. CDR1 and CDR2 from the germline V gene are MNHEY and SVGEGT. TCRdb re-analysed the 5' RACE reads in MiXCR, keeping a single row per CDR3 protein. The table has 200,000 to 300,000 distinct CDR3 sequences, more than 9% seen once; the top ten hold about 3%. Sequencing used blood, either unsorted or a sorted T cell fraction (not recorded which). The receptor comes from a male donor with ankylosing spondylitis or in good health (not recorded which). The chain joins TRBV6-2 or TRBV6-3 to TRBJ2-7; D tentatively fits TRBD1 or TRBD2 (5 bases each). The CDR3 nucleotides read TGTGCCAGCAGTTCCGGGGCGCAGGGAACGTACGAGCAGTACTTC. Translated, it gives CASSSGAQGTYEQYF.